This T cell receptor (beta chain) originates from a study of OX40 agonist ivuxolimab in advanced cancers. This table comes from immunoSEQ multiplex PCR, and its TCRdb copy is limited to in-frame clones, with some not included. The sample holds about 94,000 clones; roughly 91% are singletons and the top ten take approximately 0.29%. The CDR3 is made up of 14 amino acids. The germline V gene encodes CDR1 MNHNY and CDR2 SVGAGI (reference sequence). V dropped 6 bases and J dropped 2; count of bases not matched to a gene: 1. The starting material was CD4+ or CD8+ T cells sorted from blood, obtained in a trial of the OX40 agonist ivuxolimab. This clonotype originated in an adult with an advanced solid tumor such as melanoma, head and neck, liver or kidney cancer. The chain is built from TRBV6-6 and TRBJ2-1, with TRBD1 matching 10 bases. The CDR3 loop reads CASRTGGTYNEQFF. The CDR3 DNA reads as TGTGCCAGCAGGACAGGGGGCACCTACAATGAGCAGTTCTTC.